Considering frequency, the clone carrying this T cell receptor (beta chain) is medium-sized. Its matching antigen is unknown. This record comes from a study of CXCR3-negative and CXCR3-positive naive CD8 T cells. Researchers prepared the TRB cDNA libraries using 5' RACE with UMI labels. TCRdb re-called the 5' RACE reads; one entry per CDR3 protein, DNA not given. This table holds under 25,000 distinct CDR3 sequences. CDR3 length equals 13 residues. Germline assignment: CDR1 SEHNR and CDR2 FQNEAQ (reference sequence). Study results and caveats: Partial loss of CXCR3 expression followed cryopreservation; most assays used fresh PBMCs. In both naive subsets diversity was comparably high, whereas memory CD8+ cells showed much lower diversity.

This chain joins TRBV7-9 and TRBJ1-1; TCRdb's D call, TRBD1, is unchecked because there is no DNA. The receptor was isolated from a human donor in good health. Some clones in this sample may be carry-over from other donors' samples. The material sequenced was memory CD8+ T cells from blood. The CDR3 loop reads CASSLGQGAQAFF.